This T cell receptor (beta chain) was identified in a study of blood T cell repertoires in COVID-19. Data came from immunoSEQ multiplex PCR; TCRdb stores just in-frame clones and leaves some out. The table has around 99,000 clones, about 87% seen once; the top ten hold about 1.1%. The CDR3 covers 13 residues. The germline V and J ends were trimmed by 2 bases and 7 bases, with 11 bases remaining between them. The germline CDR1 and CDR2 sequences are SNHLY and FYNNEI. The gene calls are TRBV2 and TRBJ1-2; TRBD1 is a possible D gene (6 bases). The clonotype comes from a human donor in a cohort sampled during active COVID-19. The sequenced material came from peripheral blood. CDR3 nucleotide sequence: TGTGCCAGCAGTGAACAGGGGACGCCTGGCTACACCTTC. This sequence encodes CASSEQGTPGYTF.